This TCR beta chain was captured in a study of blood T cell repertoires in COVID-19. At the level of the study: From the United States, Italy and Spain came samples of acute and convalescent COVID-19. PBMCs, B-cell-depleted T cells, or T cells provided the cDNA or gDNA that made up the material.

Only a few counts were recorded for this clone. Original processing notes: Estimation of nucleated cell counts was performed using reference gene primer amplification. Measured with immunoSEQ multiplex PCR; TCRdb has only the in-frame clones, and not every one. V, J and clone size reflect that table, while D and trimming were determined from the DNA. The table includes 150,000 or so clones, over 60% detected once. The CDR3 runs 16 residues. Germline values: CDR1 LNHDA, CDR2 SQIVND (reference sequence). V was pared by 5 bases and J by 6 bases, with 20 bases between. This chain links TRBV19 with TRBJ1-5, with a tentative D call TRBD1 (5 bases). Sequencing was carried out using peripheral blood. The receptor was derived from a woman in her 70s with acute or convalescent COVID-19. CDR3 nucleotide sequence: TGTGCCAGTAGTCCTTCGCGGGGCGCGAGTAGTCAGCCCCAGCATTTT. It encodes CASSPSRGASSQPQHF.